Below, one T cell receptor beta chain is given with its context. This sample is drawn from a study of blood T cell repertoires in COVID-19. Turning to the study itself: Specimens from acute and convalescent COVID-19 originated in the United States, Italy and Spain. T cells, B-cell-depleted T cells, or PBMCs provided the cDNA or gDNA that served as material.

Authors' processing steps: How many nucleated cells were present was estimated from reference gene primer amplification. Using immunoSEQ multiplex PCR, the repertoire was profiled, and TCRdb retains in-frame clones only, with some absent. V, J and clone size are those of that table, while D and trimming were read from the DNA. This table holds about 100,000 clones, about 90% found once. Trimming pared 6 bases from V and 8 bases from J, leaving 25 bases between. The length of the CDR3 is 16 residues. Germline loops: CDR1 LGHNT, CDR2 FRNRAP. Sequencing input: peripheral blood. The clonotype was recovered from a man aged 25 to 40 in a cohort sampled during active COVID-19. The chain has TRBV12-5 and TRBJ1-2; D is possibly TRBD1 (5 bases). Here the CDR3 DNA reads TGTGCTAGTGGCAGCCTACCTAGGGGTCTAAGTCGAGGCTACACCTTC. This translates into CASGSLPRGLSRGYTF. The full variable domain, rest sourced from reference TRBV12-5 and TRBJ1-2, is DARVTQTPRHKVTEMGQEVTMRCQPILGHNTVFWYRQTMMQGLELLAYFRNRAPLDDSGMPKDRFSAEMPDATLATLKIQPSEPRDSAVYFCASGSLPRGLSRGYTFGSGTRLTVV.